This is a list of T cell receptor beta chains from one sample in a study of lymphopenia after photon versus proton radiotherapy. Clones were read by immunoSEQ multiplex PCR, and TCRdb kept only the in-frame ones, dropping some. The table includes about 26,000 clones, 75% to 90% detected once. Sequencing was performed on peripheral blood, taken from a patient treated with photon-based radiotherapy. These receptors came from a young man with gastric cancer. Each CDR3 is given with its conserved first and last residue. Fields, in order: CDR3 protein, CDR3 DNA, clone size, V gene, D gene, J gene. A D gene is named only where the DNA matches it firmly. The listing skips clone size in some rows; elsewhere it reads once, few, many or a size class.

cdr3_aa: CASRTTGSSYNEQFF
cdr3_nt: TGTGCCAGCAGGACCACTGGAAGCTCCTACAATGAGCAGTTCTTC
clone_size: once
v_call: TRBV6-5
d_call: .
j_call: TRBJ2-1

cdr3_aa: CASGLVSDEQFF
cdr3_nt: TGTGCCAGCGGACTAGTTTCCGATGAGCAGTTCTTC
clone_size: .
v_call: TRBV2
d_call: TRBD2
j_call: TRBJ2-1

cdr3_aa: CASSLRGGSGTEAFF
cdr3_nt: TGTGCCAGCAGCTTACGTGGGGGCTCGGGCACTGAAGCTTTCTTT
clone_size: .
v_call: TRBV7-9
d_call: .
j_call: TRBJ1-1

cdr3_aa: CASSFESGGNQPQHF
cdr3_nt: TGTGCCAGCAGTTTCGAATCGGGGGGCAATCAGCCCCAGCATTTT
clone_size: .
v_call: TRBV28
d_call: .
j_call: TRBJ1-5

cdr3_aa: CASSAGQGTYNEQFF
cdr3_nt: TGTGCCAGCAGCGCGGGACAGGGGACCTACAATGAGCAGTTCTTC
clone_size: .
v_call: TRBV5-4
d_call: TRBD1
j_call: TRBJ2-1

cdr3_aa: CASSLQEITGELFF
cdr3_nt: TGCGCCAGCAGCTTACAGGAGATCACCGGGGAGCTGTTTTTT
clone_size: .
v_call: TRBV4-1
d_call: .
j_call: TRBJ2-2

cdr3_aa: CASSWTHQETQYF
cdr3_nt: TGTGCCAGCAGCTGGACCCACCAAGAGACCCAGTACTTC
clone_size: .
v_call: TRBV11-3
d_call: .
j_call: TRBJ2-5

cdr3_aa: CASKGGSNQPQHF
cdr3_nt: TGTGCCAGCAAGGGGGGTAGCAATCAGCCCCAGCATTTT
clone_size: .
v_call: TRBV28
d_call: .
j_call: TRBJ1-5

cdr3_aa: CASSLPTGYNEQFF
cdr3_nt: TGTGCCAGCAGCTTGCCAACCGGATACAATGAGCAGTTCTTC
clone_size: few
v_call: TRBV5-4
d_call: .
j_call: TRBJ2-1

cdr3_aa: CASSLAESTEAFF
cdr3_nt: TGCGCCAGCAGCTTGGCCGAAAGCACTGAAGCTTTCTTT
clone_size: .
v_call: TRBV5-1
d_call: .
j_call: TRBJ1-1

cdr3_aa: CASRGTGTQPQHF
cdr3_nt: TGTGCCAGCAGAGGGACAGGGACACAGCCCCAGCATTTT
clone_size: .
v_call: TRBV6-5
d_call: TRBD1
j_call: TRBJ1-5

cdr3_aa: CASSYEQDNGYTF
cdr3_nt: TGTGCCAGCAGTTACGAACAGGACAATGGCTACACCTTC
clone_size: .
v_call: TRBV6-5
d_call: .
j_call: TRBJ1-2

cdr3_aa: CASSLSPTGELFF
cdr3_nt: TGTGCCAGCAGCTTAAGTCCCACCGGGGAGCTGTTTTTT
clone_size: once
v_call: TRBV7-3
d_call: .
j_call: TRBJ2-2

cdr3_aa: CASSPPLSQTQYF
cdr3_nt: TGTGCCAGCAGTCCTCCCCTATCGCAGACCCAGTACTTC
clone_size: .
v_call: TRBV27
d_call: .
j_call: TRBJ2-5

cdr3_aa: CASSYSRQGAREKLFF
cdr3_nt: TGTGCCAGCAGTTACTCTCGACAGGGGGCAAGGGAAAAACTGTTTTTT
clone_size: .
v_call: TRBV6-5
d_call: TRBD1
j_call: TRBJ1-4

cdr3_aa: CASSLGRWGGRFGNQPQHF
cdr3_nt: TGTGCCAGCAGCTTAGGGAGGTGGGGCGGTCGGTTTGGCAATCAGCCCCAGCATTTT
clone_size: .
v_call: TRBV7-8
d_call: .
j_call: TRBJ1-5

cdr3_aa: CASSSGTSGNTDTQYF
cdr3_nt: TGCGCCAGCAGCTCAGGGACTAGCGGAAACACAGATACGCAGTATTTT
clone_size: .
v_call: TRBV5-1
d_call: TRBD2
j_call: TRBJ2-3

cdr3_aa: CASRFSSYNSPLHF
cdr3_nt: TGTGCCAGCAGGTTCAGCTCCTATAATTCACCCCTCCACTTT
clone_size: .
v_call: TRBV6-5
d_call: .
j_call: TRBJ1-6

cdr3_aa: CVRSPHRYRSGNTDTQYF
cdr3_nt: TGTGTCAGAAGCCCGCACAGGTACCGTTCGGGGAACACAGATACGCAGTATTTT
clone_size: .
v_call: TRBV7-5
d_call: .
j_call: TRBJ2-3

cdr3_aa: CASSPGDKETQYF
cdr3_nt: TGTGCCAGCTCACCGGGTGATAAAGAGACCCAGTACTTC
clone_size: .
v_call: TRBV18
d_call: .
j_call: TRBJ2-5

cdr3_aa: CASRRLADTGELFF
cdr3_nt: TGTGCCAGCAGGAGACTAGCCGACACCGGGGAGCTGTTTTTT
clone_size: .
v_call: TRBV6-5
d_call: TRBD2
j_call: TRBJ2-2

cdr3_aa: CASSVGLGEDGYTF
cdr3_nt: TGTGCCAGCAGCGTCGGGTTAGGGGAGGATGGCTACACCTTC
clone_size: .
v_call: TRBV9
d_call: .
j_call: TRBJ1-2

cdr3_aa: CASSWTTGSDTQYF
cdr3_nt: TGCGCCAGCAGCTGGACAACAGGGTCAGATACGCAGTATTTT
clone_size: .
v_call: TRBV5-1
d_call: .
j_call: TRBJ2-3

cdr3_aa: CASSLDSNTGELFF
cdr3_nt: TGTGCCAGCAGTCTGGACAGTAACACCGGGGAGCTGTTTTTT
clone_size: .
v_call: TRBV6-4
d_call: .
j_call: TRBJ2-2

cdr3_aa: CASNTGGSQETQYF
cdr3_nt: TGTGCCAGTAACACCGGGGGGTCCCAAGAGACCCAGTACTTC
clone_size: .
v_call: TRBV19
d_call: TRBD2
j_call: TRBJ2-5

cdr3_aa: CSVGGGGQDFGGYTF
cdr3_nt: TGCAGCGTTGGGGGTGGCGGACAGGACTTTGGAGGCTACACCTTC
clone_size: .
v_call: TRBV29-1
d_call: TRBD1
j_call: TRBJ1-2

cdr3_aa: CASSSDSEQFF
cdr3_nt: TGTGCCAGCAGCTCCGACTCTGAGCAGTTCTTC
clone_size: .
v_call: TRBV7-6
d_call: .
j_call: TRBJ2-1

cdr3_aa: CASSFAAGGSYEQYF
cdr3_nt: TGTGCCAGCAGTTTCGCGGCGGGGGGGTCCTACGAGCAGTACTTC
clone_size: .
v_call: TRBV27
d_call: TRBD2
j_call: TRBJ2-7

cdr3_aa: CAISGDREAYTF
cdr3_nt: TGTGCCATCAGTGGGGACAGGGAGGCTTACACCTTC
clone_size: few
v_call: TRBV10-3
d_call: TRBD1
j_call: TRBJ1-2

cdr3_aa: CASSLRYEQYF
cdr3_nt: TGTGCCAGCAGCTTAAGATACGAGCAGTACTTC
clone_size: .
v_call: TRBV11-2
d_call: .
j_call: TRBJ2-7

cdr3_aa: CATSRTGGGTEAFF
cdr3_nt: TGTGCCACCAGCAGAACAGGGGGCGGAACTGAAGCTTTCTTT
clone_size: .
v_call: TRBV15
d_call: TRBD1
j_call: TRBJ1-1

cdr3_aa: CASSLLAGADTQYF
cdr3_nt: TGTGCCAGCAGCTTACTGGCGGGAGCAGATACGCAGTATTTT
clone_size: once
v_call: TRBV7-3
d_call: TRBD2
j_call: TRBJ2-3

cdr3_aa: CASSLNSPEAFF
cdr3_nt: TGTGCCAGCAGTTTAAACAGCCCTGAAGCTTTCTTT
clone_size: few
v_call: TRBV28
d_call: .
j_call: TRBJ1-1

cdr3_aa: CASSLVQTGMATEAFF
cdr3_nt: TGTGCCAGCAGCTTAGTCCAGACAGGGATGGCCACTGAAGCTTTCTTT
clone_size: once
v_call: TRBV7-9
d_call: TRBD1
j_call: TRBJ1-1

cdr3_aa: CASSWEARGTQYF
cdr3_nt: TGTGCCAGCAGCTGGGAGGCCCGGGGGACCCAGTACTTC
clone_size: .
v_call: TRBV14
d_call: .
j_call: TRBJ2-5

cdr3_aa: CATSGTGLETQYF
cdr3_nt: TGTGCCACCAGCGGGACAGGGTTAGAGACCCAGTACTTC
clone_size: .
v_call: TRBV15
d_call: TRBD1
j_call: TRBJ2-5

cdr3_aa: CASSPKRGMLNTEAFF
cdr3_nt: TGTGCCAGCAGCCCGAAAAGAGGGATGCTAAACACTGAAGCTTTCTTT
clone_size: once
v_call: TRBV4-2
d_call: .
j_call: TRBJ1-1

cdr3_aa: CASSFTGSADTQYF
cdr3_nt: TGTGCCAGCAGTTTTACAGGGAGCGCAGATACGCAGTATTTT
clone_size: .
v_call: TRBV28
d_call: .
j_call: TRBJ2-3

cdr3_aa: CASSLGTGLGEKLFF
cdr3_nt: TGTGCCAGCAGCTTAGGGACGGGATTAGGGGAAAAACTGTTTTTT
clone_size: .
v_call: TRBV7-2
d_call: .
j_call: TRBJ1-4

cdr3_aa: CASSKEAGGPHNEQFF
cdr3_nt: TGCGCCAGCAGTAAGGAAGCGGGAGGGCCCCACAATGAGCAGTTCTTC
clone_size: .
v_call: TRBV5-1
d_call: TRBD2
j_call: TRBJ2-1

cdr3_aa: CASSFKERNTEAFF
cdr3_nt: TGTGCCAGCAGCTTTAAAGAGAGGAACACTGAAGCTTTCTTT
clone_size: .
v_call: TRBV5-5
d_call: .
j_call: TRBJ1-1

cdr3_aa: CASSPGTYNEQFF
cdr3_nt: TGTGCCAGCAGCCCAGGGACTTACAATGAGCAGTTCTTC
clone_size: .
v_call: TRBV7-3
d_call: .
j_call: TRBJ2-1

cdr3_aa: CASSLVQGDTGELFF
cdr3_nt: TGTGCCAGCAGCTTGGTACAGGGAGACACCGGGGAGCTGTTTTTT
clone_size: .
v_call: TRBV5-6
d_call: .
j_call: TRBJ2-2

cdr3_aa: CSVIPGSKTYEQYF
cdr3_nt: TGCAGCGTTATCCCCGGGAGTAAGACCTACGAGCAGTACTTC
clone_size: .
v_call: TRBV29-1
d_call: .
j_call: TRBJ2-7

cdr3_aa: CASSPQPGAYEQYF
cdr3_nt: TGTGCCAGCTCACCACAGCCGGGTGCCTACGAGCAGTACTTC
clone_size: .
v_call: TRBV18
d_call: .
j_call: TRBJ2-7

cdr3_aa: CASSQGPGSYGYTF
cdr3_nt: TGCGCCAGCAGCCAAGGTCCGGGGTCCTATGGCTACACCTTC
clone_size: .
v_call: TRBV4-1
d_call: .
j_call: TRBJ1-2

cdr3_aa: CASSLAEGGYGYTF
cdr3_nt: TGTGCCAGCAGCTTAGCGGAGGGAGGCTATGGCTACACCTTC
clone_size: .
v_call: TRBV7-9
d_call: .
j_call: TRBJ1-2

cdr3_aa: CASSTGGFRAGETQYF
cdr3_nt: TGTGCCAGTAGTACCGGAGGTTTTAGAGCGGGAGAGACCCAGTACTTC
clone_size: few
v_call: TRBV19
d_call: .
j_call: TRBJ2-5

cdr3_aa: CASSLFDHVNQPQHF
cdr3_nt: TGTGCCAGCAGTTTATTTGATCACGTTAATCAGCCCCAGCATTTT
clone_size: .
v_call: TRBV28
d_call: .
j_call: TRBJ1-5

cdr3_aa: CASSRQGEDEQFF
cdr3_nt: TGTGCCAGCAGTAGACAGGGCGAGGATGAGCAGTTCTTC
clone_size: once
v_call: TRBV6-4
d_call: TRBD1
j_call: TRBJ2-1

cdr3_aa: CASSLDTSGEQYF
cdr3_nt: TGTGCCAGCAGCTTGGACACGTCTGGCGAGCAGTACTTC
clone_size: .
v_call: TRBV5-4
d_call: .
j_call: TRBJ2-7

cdr3_aa: CASSLIGYEQYF
cdr3_nt: TGTGCCAGCAGCTTAATAGGGTACGAGCAGTACTTC
clone_size: .
v_call: TRBV7-9
d_call: .
j_call: TRBJ2-7

cdr3_aa: CASSLGTSEYNEQFF
cdr3_nt: TGTGCCAGCAGCTTGGGGACTAGCGAGTACAATGAGCAGTTCTTC
clone_size: .
v_call: TRBV5-4
d_call: TRBD2
j_call: TRBJ2-1

cdr3_aa: CASSLLSRDTQYF
cdr3_nt: TGTGCCAGCAGTTTATTATCAAGAGATACGCAGTATTTT
clone_size: .
v_call: TRBV28
d_call: .
j_call: TRBJ2-3

cdr3_aa: CASSLQGGGSQPQHF
cdr3_nt: TGTGCCAGCAGCCTTCAGGGGGGGGGCAGTCAGCCCCAGCATTTT
clone_size: .
v_call: TRBV11-2
d_call: TRBD1
j_call: TRBJ1-5

cdr3_aa: CASSSTSGREEQYF
cdr3_nt: TGCGCCAGCAGCTCGACTAGCGGGAGAGAAGAGCAGTACTTC
clone_size: .
v_call: TRBV5-1
d_call: TRBD2
j_call: TRBJ2-7

cdr3_aa: CAISGLAGEREETQYF
cdr3_nt: TGTGCCATCAGTGGACTAGCGGGAGAACGCGAGGAGACCCAGTACTTC
clone_size: .
v_call: TRBV10-3
d_call: TRBD2
j_call: TRBJ2-5

cdr3_aa: CASSPRGTGGQTQYF
cdr3_nt: TGTGCCAGCAGCCCACGTGGGACGGGAGGACAGACCCAGTACTTC
clone_size: .
v_call: TRBV7-8
d_call: TRBD2
j_call: TRBJ2-5

cdr3_aa: CASNSGSNQPQHF
cdr3_nt: TGTGCCAGCAACTCGGGTAGCAATCAGCCCCAGCATTTT
clone_size: .
v_call: TRBV7-9
d_call: .
j_call: TRBJ1-5